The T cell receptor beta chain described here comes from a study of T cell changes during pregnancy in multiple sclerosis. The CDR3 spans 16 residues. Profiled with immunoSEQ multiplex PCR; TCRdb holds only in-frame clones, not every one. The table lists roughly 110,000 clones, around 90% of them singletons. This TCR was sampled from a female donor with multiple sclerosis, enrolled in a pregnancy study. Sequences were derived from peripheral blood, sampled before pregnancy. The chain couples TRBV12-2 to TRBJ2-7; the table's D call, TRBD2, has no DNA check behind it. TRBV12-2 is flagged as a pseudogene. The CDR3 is CASRNSTSATSYEQYF. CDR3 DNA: TGTGCAAGTCGAAACTCGACTAGCGCCACCTCCTACGAGCAGTACTTC.